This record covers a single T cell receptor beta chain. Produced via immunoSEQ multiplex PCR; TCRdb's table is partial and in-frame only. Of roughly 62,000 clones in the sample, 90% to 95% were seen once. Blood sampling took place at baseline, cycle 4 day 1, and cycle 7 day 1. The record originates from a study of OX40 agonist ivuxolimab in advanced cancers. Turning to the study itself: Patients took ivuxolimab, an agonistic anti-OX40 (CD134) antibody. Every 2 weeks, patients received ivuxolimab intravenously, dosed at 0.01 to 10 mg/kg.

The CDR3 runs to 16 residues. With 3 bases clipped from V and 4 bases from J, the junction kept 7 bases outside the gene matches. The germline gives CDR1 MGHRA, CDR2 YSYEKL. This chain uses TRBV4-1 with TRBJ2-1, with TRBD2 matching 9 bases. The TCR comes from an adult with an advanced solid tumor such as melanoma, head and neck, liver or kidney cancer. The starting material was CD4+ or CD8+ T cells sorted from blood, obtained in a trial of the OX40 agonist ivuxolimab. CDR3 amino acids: CASSQYSGRIYNEQFF. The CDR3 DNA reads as TGCGCCAGCAGCCAGTACAGCGGGAGGATTTACAATGAGCAGTTCTTC.